The 11 T cell receptor beta chains below come from one sample, sequenced in a study of T cell responses to AZD1222 COVID-19 vaccine. TCRdb's table, derived via immunoSEQ multiplex PCR, lists solely in-frame clones and lacks some. The sample has under 200,000 clones, 85% to 90% seen once. Sequencing used peripheral blood, obtained 28 days after the second AZD1222 dose. The receptors stem from an adult who received the AZD1222 COVID-19 vaccine.

V usage is TRBV7-2 and J usage is TRBJ2-3; D might be TRBD1 or TRBD2, each matching 6 bases. CDR3 length: 14 residues. Germline V CDR1 and CDR2: SGHTA, FQGNSA. The CDR3 region has the DNA TGTGCACTCAATGAGGGGGGAGTTTCAGATACGCAGTATTTT. Amino acid sequence: CALNEGGVSDTQYF.

This clone appeared a single time. The junction shows a germline mismatch at one end, possibly a read error. This chain links TRBV13 with TRBJ1-1; D call uncertain. The CDR3 contains 13 residues. The germline V gene has CDR1 PRHDT and CDR2 FYEKMQ (reference sequence). CDR3 in DNA: TGTGCCAGCAGCTTAAATCCCAACAGTGAAGCTTTCTTT. Residues: CASSLNPNSEAFF.

The J gene is TRBJ1-2, the V gene TRBV7-9; TRBD1 matches at 7 bases. The J segment lost 11 bases and the V segment lost 8 bases, leaving 17 bases of the junction unmatched. CDR3 length equals 14 residues. Germline lookup yields CDR1 SEHNR and CDR2 FQNEAQ (reference sequence). Written as DNA, the CDR3 is TGTGCCAGCGATTATAGCCCTTATCAGGGGGGGTACACCTTC. It is translated as CASDYSPYQGGYTF.

The J gene is TRBJ1-1, the V gene TRBV3-1 (or the pseudogene TRBV3-2), with D uncertain. This CDR3 has 13 residues. The V gene lost 2 bases and the J gene lost 5 bases, with 9 bases spanning the gap. Germline CDR1 is LGHDT and CDR2 is YNNKEL (reference sequence). The chain's CDR3 is CASSQSSGTEAFF. The DNA of the CDR3 is TGTGCCAGCAGCCAATCGAGTGGAACTGAAGCTTTCTTT.

V usage is TRBV6-1 and J usage is TRBJ2-5, with D tentatively TRBD1 (5 bases). This CDR3 spans 17 amino acids. Germline V gene data show CDR1 as MNHNS and CDR2 as SASEGT. Deletions cut 2 bases from V and 5 bases from J, with 21 bases between. CDR3 sequence: CASSEFSMFQGRETQYF. The CDR3 DNA is TGTGCCAGCAGTGAATTTTCTATGTTTCAGGGTAGGGAGACCCAGTACTTC.

The rearrangement joins TRBV6-6 to TRBJ2-2; 10 bases align to TRBD2. Germline values: CDR1 MNHNY, CDR2 SVGAGI (reference sequence). There are 15 residues in the CDR3. The V segment lost 6 bases and the J segment 5 bases; nucleotides outside the gene matches: 6. The CDR3 bases are TGTGCCAGCAGACCAAGCGGGGGGGCGACCGGGGAGCTGTTTTTT. Protein product: CASRPSGGATGELFF.

The rearrangement links TRBV2 to TRBJ1-1; tentatively, D is TRBD1 (6 bases). V shed 1 base and J shed 2 bases, with 11 bases lying between them. CDR3 size: 15 residues. In germline, CDR1 is SNHLY, CDR2 FYNNEI. CDR3 nucleotide sequence: TGTGCCAGCAGTGAAGACTTGGGGGCCAACACTGAAGCTTTCTTT. This encodes CASSEDLGANTEAFF.

The chain uses TRBV5-1 and TRBJ1-6; possibly TRBD1 for D (5 bases). This CDR3 has 16 residues. CDR1 is SGHRS, CDR2 YFSETQ, per germline. V was cut by 1 base and J by 9 bases, with 17 bases left in between. CDR3 region: CASSLNAIGGGSPLHF. The CDR3 DNA follows: TGCGCCAGCAGCTTGAACGCTATCGGGGGGGGTTCACCCCTCCACTTT.

A single count supports this clone. The chain combines TRBV7-9 with TRBJ1-2, with D possibly being TRBD1 (5 bases). V lost 0 bases and J 8 bases, leaving 10 bases between the germline ends. From germline, CDR1 is SEHNR and CDR2 FQNEAQ (reference sequence). This CDR3 region has 13 residues. CDR3 in amino acids: CASSLAGVGGYTF. In DNA, the CDR3 is TGTGCCAGCAGCTTAGCAGGGGTCGGGGGCTACACCTTC.

The chain links TRBV30 to TRBJ2-7; 7 nucleotides match TRBD2. The CDR3 length is 12 residues. V dropped 6 bases and J dropped 1; count of bases not matched to a gene: 3. Per germline, CDR1 GTSNPN and CDR2 SVGIG (reference sequence). The CDR3 region is CACLLASYEQYF. The CDR3, as DNA: TGTGCCTGCTTACTAGCGTCCTACGAGCAGTACTTC. Supplemented by reference TRBV30 and TRBJ2-7, the full variable domain reads SQTIHQWPATLVQPVGSPLSLECTVEGTSNPNLYWYRQAAGRGLQLLFYSVGIGQISSEVPQNLSASRPQDRQFILSSKKLLLSDSGFYLCACLLASYEQYFGPGTRLTVT.

The chain carries TRBV7-9 and TRBJ1-1; TRBD1 agrees at 7 bases. Looked up from germline, CDR1 is SEHNR and CDR2 is FQNEAQ (reference sequence). V shed 3 bases, J shed 4 bases, and the junction held 5 bases outside the gene matches. CDR3 size: 14 residues. In DNA, the CDR3 is TGTGCCAGCAGCTTCGCAGGGGGGGGCACTGAAGCTTTCTTT. Its protein product is CASSFAGGGTEAFF. The whole variable domain, filled in from reference TRBV7-9 and TRBJ1-1, reads DTGVSQNPRHKITKRGQNVTFRCDPISEHNRLYWYRQTLGQGPEFLTYFQNEAQLEKSRLLSDRFSAERPKGSFSTLEIQRTEQGDSAMYLCASSFAGGGTEAFFGQGTRLTVV.